This T cell receptor beta chain was sequenced for a study of regulatory T cells in long-lasting Graves disease. Time point denoted: newly diagnosed GD, antithyroid drugs for less than 3 months. Researchers made the TCR library from RNA that was extracted from PBMCs. Building the TCR beta libraries relied on iRepertoire HTBI primers, and CDR3 regions underwent Arm-PCR. One entry per CDR3 protein, called by TCRdb with MiXCR from the multiplex PCR reads. The sample lists roughly 320,000 distinct CDR3 sequences; approximately 15% were seen once. This clonotype was picked up many times. Its antigen is still unknown. CDR1 and CDR2 from the germline V gene are SEHNR and FQNEAQ (reference sequence). J lost 0 bases, V lost 2 bases, and 3 bases had no gene match. The CDR3 runs 15 residues. Findings and limits, study-wide: Segments TRBV28, TRBJ1-2 and TRBJ2-5 showed preferential usage in persistent disease. Among the persistent patients, 2,741 public clonotypes were shared, more than the approximately 970 shared among new patients.

These data were also filed under a second study, of T cells in Graves' hyperthyroidism and ophthalmopathy. Turning to that study: First-round RT-PCR targeting the TCR CDR3 was performed with the HTBI primer set. Most thyroid clonotypes that were expanded above 0.001 also turned up in blood.

The clonotype was recovered from a man aged 40-50 years with Graves disease. Sequenced material: peripheral blood mononuclear cells (PBMCs), taken at new diagnosis, from a patient treated with antithyroid drugs. The chain combines TRBV7-9 with TRBJ2-7, with 8 bases fitting TRBD2. CDR3 sequence: CASSLIRGGSYEQYF. CDR3 sequence (DNA): TGTGCCAGCAGCTTAATCCGGGGGGGCTCCTACGAGCAGTACTTC.